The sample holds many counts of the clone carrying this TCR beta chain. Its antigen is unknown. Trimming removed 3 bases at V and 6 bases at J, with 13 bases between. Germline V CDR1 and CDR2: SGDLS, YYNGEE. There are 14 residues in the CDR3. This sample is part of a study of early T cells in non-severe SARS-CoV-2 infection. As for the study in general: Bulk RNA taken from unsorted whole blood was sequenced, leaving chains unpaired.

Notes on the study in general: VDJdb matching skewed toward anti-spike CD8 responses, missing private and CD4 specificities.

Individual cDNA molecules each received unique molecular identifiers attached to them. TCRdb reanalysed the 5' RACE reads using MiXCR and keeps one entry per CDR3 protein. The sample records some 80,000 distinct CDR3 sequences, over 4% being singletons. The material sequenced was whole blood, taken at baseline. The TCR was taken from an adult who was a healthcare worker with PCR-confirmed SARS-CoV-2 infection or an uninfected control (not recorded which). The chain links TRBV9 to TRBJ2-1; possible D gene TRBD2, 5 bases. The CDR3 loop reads CASSAATTSNEQFF. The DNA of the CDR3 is TGTGCCAGCAGCGCAGCGACCACTAGCAATGAGCAGTTCTTC.